A selection of T cell receptor beta chains follows, all from one sample in a study of vaccination and CD4 T cells after COVID-19. No antigens are known for them. Via MiXCR, TCRdb re-called the PCR reads, giving one row per CDR3 protein. Among 9,000 to 13,000 distinct CDR3 sequences listed, under 60% were seen once. Sequencing was carried out using CD4+ T cells from blood, cultured in vitro. The receptors here all came from a human donor who had recovered from COVID-19. Each CDR3 is given with its conserved first and last residue. The order of the fields is V gene, D gene, clone size, J gene, CDR3 protein, CDR3 DNA. The D gene is left open where the match is weak. Clone sizes are given selectively: once, few, many, or a class where the clone is expanded.

TRBV11-2,.,.,TRBJ2-3,CASSPPGREATDTQYF,TGTGCCAGCAGCCCCCCCGGAAGGGAGGCCACAGATACGCAGTATTTT
TRBV6-5,.,.,TRBJ1-1,CASSYSTGNTEAFF,TGTGCCAGCAGTTACTCGACAGGGAACACTGAAGCTTTCTTT
TRBV6-1,.,.,TRBJ1-4,CASRPGLEFEKLFF,TGTGCCAGCCGGCCGGGGCTGGAGTTTGAAAAACTGTTTTTT
TRBV19,TRBD1,.,TRBJ1-1,CASTPPGQPGGVSNTEAFF,TGTGCCAGTACCCCACCGGGACAGCCAGGGGGGGTTTCGAACACTGAAGCTTTCTTT
TRBV19,.,once,TRBJ2-1,CASSTGLINEQFF,TGTGCCAGTAGTACTGGACTGATCAATGAGCAGTTCTTC
TRBV2,.,once,TRBJ1-2,CASSLGGNDYGYTF,TGTGCCAGCAGTCTAGGGGGGAACGACTATGGCTACACCTTC
TRBV7-2,.,.,TRBJ2-7,CASSFRAGGYEQYF,TGTGCCAGCAGCTTTAGGGCAGGGGGGTACGAGCAGTACTTC
TRBV12-3/TRBV12-4,TRBD2,.,TRBJ2-3,CASSRSGGTDTQYF,TGTGCCAGCAGCCGAAGCGGGGGAACAGATACGCAGTATTTT
TRBV5-1,.,few,TRBJ2-3,CASSVAKGTDTQYF,TGCGCCAGCAGCGTGGCTAAGGGTACAGATACGCAGTATTTT
TRBV7-8,.,few,TRBJ1-1,CASSLLAAGAEAFF,TGTGCCAGCAGCTTATTGGCGGCAGGTGCTGAAGCTTTCTTT
TRBV10-3,TRBD2,.,TRBJ2-2,CAISDGLAGGPAGELFF,TGTGCCATCAGTGATGGGCTAGCGGGGGGGCCAGCCGGGGAGCTGTTTTTT
TRBV19,.,few,TRBJ1-5,CASSMRRQGYNQPQHF,TGTGCCAGTAGTATGCGAAGGCAGGGGTACAATCAGCCCCAGCATTTT
TRBV7-2,.,few,TRBJ1-5,CASSPQHTINQPQHF,TGTGCCAGCAGCCCACAGCACACGATCAATCAGCCCCAGCATTTT
TRBV20-1,TRBD1,once,TRBJ1-5,CSANPTGASSPQHF,TGCAGTGCTAACCCGACAGGGGCCTCATCTCCCCAGCATTTT
TRBV7-9,.,once,TRBJ2-5,CASSLGEVGETQYF,TGTGCCAGCAGCTTAGGGGAAGTAGGGGAGACCCAGTACTTC
TRBV7-9,TRBD1,.,TRBJ2-5,CASSYRDRGPETQYF,TGTGCCAGCAGCTACCGGGACAGGGGTCCGGAGACCCAGTACTTC
TRBV5-1,TRBD1,.,TRBJ2-2,CASSLLGQGNTGELFF,TGCGCCAGCAGCTTGCTGGGACAGGGTAACACCGGGGAGCTGTTTTTT
TRBV19,TRBD1,.,TRBJ2-7,CASSPGQGTYEQYF,TGTGCCAGTTCGCCGGGACAGGGGACCTACGAGCAGTACTTC
TRBV5-1,TRBD2,.,TRBJ2-3,CASSFSVGEGRDTQYF,TGCGCCAGCAGCTTTAGCGTCGGGGAGGGAAGAGATACGCAGTATTTT
TRBV10-3,.,once,TRBJ2-1,CAISPDLPGRYEQFF,TGTGCCATCAGTCCCGACTTGCCGGGGCGGTATGAGCAGTTCTTC
TRBV12-5,.,.,TRBJ2-7,CASGLSQGLYSYEQYF,TGTGCTAGTGGTTTGAGTCAAGGACTGTACTCCTACGAGCAGTACTTC
TRBV20-1,.,.,TRBJ2-5,CSARKLPLGGAPETQYF,TGCAGTGCTAGAAAACTCCCACTCGGCGGGGCCCCAGAGACCCAGTACTTC
TRBV12-3/TRBV12-4,.,few,TRBJ1-5,CASSLGIWRDQPQHF,TGTGCCAGCAGTTTAGGGATTTGGCGAGATCAGCCCCAGCATTTT
TRBV19,.,.,TRBJ1-1,CASSIYGNTEAFF,TGTGCCAGTAGTATATATGGGAACACTGAAGCTTTCTTT
TRBV20-1,.,.,TRBJ1-6,CSARVRDDSPLHF,TGCAGTGCTAGAGTCAGGGACGATTCACCCCTCCACTTT